These 10 T cell receptor beta chains were all obtained from the same sample, sequenced in a study of T cell responses to AZD1222 COVID-19 vaccine. Data came from immunoSEQ multiplex PCR; TCRdb stores just in-frame clones and leaves some out. The sample yields approximately 150,000 clones, 80% to 95% seen once. The sample consisted of peripheral blood, taken 28 days after the second AZD1222 dose. The receptors shown here come from an adult who received the AZD1222 COVID-19 vaccine.

The V gene is TRBV3-1 (or the pseudogene TRBV3-2), the J gene TRBJ1-1; perhaps TRBD1 as D (5 bases). The CDR3 has 14 residues. Trimming left V 4 bases short and J 5 bases short, with 14 bases between. Germline-derived CDR1 and CDR2 are LGHDT and YNNKEL (reference sequence). The CDR3 nucleotides read TGTGCCAGCAGCCCCGCGGGGGGGATGACTGAAGCTTTCTTT. As protein: CASSPAGGMTEAFF.

The chain is built from TRBV28 and TRBJ1-5, with TRBD1 matching over 10 bases. With 10 bases clipped from V and 4 bases from J, the junction kept 4 bases outside the gene matches. The CDR3 has 13 residues. Looked up from germline, CDR1 is MDHEN and CDR2 is SYDVKM. CDR3 sequence: CATGTGVNQPQHF. CDR3 coding DNA: TGTGCCACCGGGACAGGGGTGAATCAGCCCCAGCATTTT.

As concerns this clone: One junction end disagrees with the germline gene, perhaps due to a read error. This chain uses TRBV7-7 with TRBJ2-5, with D possibly matching TRBD2 (6 bases). CDR3 length: 15 amino acids. Germline CDR1 is SSHAT and CDR2 is FNYEAQ (reference sequence). The CDR3 coding sequence is TGTGCTAGCAGCTTAGTAGGGCCCGGGGGAGAGACCCAGTACTTC. Protein sequence: CASSLVGPGGETQYF.

The genes are TRBV28 and TRBJ2-5; a possible D gene is TRBD2 (6 bases). V lost 5 bases and J lost 5, with 12 bases in between. The CDR3 covers 13 residues. Germline V CDR1 and CDR2: MDHEN, SYDVKM. The CDR3: CASSNPGVETQYF. DNA for the CDR3: TGTGCCAGCAGTAACCCGGGGGTGGAGACCCAGTACTTC.

V gene TRBV2 combines with J gene TRBJ2-3; D is ambiguous. V dropped 4 bases and J dropped 2 bases, with 10 bases sitting between them. The germline CDR1 and CDR2 sequences are SNHLY and FYNNEI. This CDR3 region has 14 residues. CDR3: CASSGGTVTDTQYF. DNA for the CDR3: TGTGCCAGCAGTGGCGGAACGGTCACAGATACGCAGTATTTT.

The chain uses TRBV4-3 and TRBJ2-7; 8 nucleotides line up with TRBD2. V lost 0 bases to trimming and J lost 5 bases; unmatched junction nucleotides: 6. The germline gives CDR1 LGHNA, CDR2 YSLEER. The CDR3 is 15 amino acids. For the CDR3, the DNA is TGCGCCAGCAGCCAAGATAATAGCGGGGCGAACGAGCAGTACTTC. Protein product: CASSQDNSGANEQYF.

The rearrangement links TRBV12-3 or TRBV12-4 to TRBJ2-5; a possible D gene is TRBD1 (5 bases). The CDR3 is 13 residues long. Between the trimmed V and J ends, which lost 3 bases and 4 bases, there was a span of 9 bases. In nucleotides, the CDR3 is TGTGCCAGCAGTTTTCAGGGTATAGAGACCCAGTACTTC. As protein: CASSFQGIETQYF.

This CDR3 reads CASSGGGAGTEAFF. The CDR3, as DNA: TGTGCCAGCAGTGGAGGGGGCGCGGGCACTGAAGCTTTCTTT. The chain has TRBV25-1 and TRBJ1-1; 7 bases are a match to TRBD1. This CDR3 contains 14 residues. Trimming removed 4 bases from V and 4 bases from J; junction bases left unmatched: 6. The V gene's germline CDR1 is MGHDK and CDR2 SYGVNS.

This chain links TRBV18 with TRBJ2-2; weak D call: TRBD1 (6 bases). Germline V gene sequence: CDR1 KGHSH, CDR2 LQKENI. This CDR3 is 18 amino acids long. The V gene lost 5 bases and the J gene lost 0 bases, with 19 bases spanning the gap. The CDR3 region has the DNA TGTGCCAGCTCAGCACAAACCCAGGGGTACCCGAACACCGGGGAGCTGTTTTTT. Its translation is CASSAQTQGYPNTGELFF.

This clone was detected a few times. The chain uses TRBV27 and TRBJ2-1, with 7 bases matching TRBD2. CDR1 and CDR2 (germline): MNHEY, SMNVEV (reference sequence). The CDR3 is 15 residues long. The V and J ends lost 6 bases and 3 bases, in that order; junction bases with no gene match: 8. CDR3 DNA sequence: TGTGCCAGCAGCCCCCCGGGACTATTCTACAATGAGCAGTTCTTC. It is translated as CASSPPGLFYNEQFF.